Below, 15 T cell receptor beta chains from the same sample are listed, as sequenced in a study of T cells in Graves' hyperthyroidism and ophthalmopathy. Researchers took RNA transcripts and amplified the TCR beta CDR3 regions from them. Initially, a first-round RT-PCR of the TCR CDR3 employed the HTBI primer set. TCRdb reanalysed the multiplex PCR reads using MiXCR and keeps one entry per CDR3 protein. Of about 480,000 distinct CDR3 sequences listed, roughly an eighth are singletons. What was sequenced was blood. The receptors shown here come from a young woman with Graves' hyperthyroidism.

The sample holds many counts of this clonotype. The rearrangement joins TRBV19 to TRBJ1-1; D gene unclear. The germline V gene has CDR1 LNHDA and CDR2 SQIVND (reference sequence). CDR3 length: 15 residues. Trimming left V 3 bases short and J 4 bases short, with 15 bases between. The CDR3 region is CASSIVGGPGTEAFF. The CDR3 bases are TGTGCCAGTAGTATTGTTGGAGGGCCCGGCACTGAAGCTTTCTTT.

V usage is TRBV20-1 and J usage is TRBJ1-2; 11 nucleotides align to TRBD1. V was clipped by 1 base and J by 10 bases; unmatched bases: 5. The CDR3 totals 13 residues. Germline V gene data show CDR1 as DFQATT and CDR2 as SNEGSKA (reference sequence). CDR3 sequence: CSARVRTGGAYTF. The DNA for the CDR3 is TGCAGTGCTAGAGTCCGGACAGGGGGCGCCTACACCTTC.

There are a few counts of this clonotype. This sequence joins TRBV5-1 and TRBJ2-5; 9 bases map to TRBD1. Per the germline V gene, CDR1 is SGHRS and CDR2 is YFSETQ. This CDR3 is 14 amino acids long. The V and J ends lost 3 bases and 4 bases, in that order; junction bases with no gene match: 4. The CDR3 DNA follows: TGCGCCAGCAGCTATACAGGGGGCCCAGAGACCCAGTACTTC. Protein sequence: CASSYTGGPETQYF.

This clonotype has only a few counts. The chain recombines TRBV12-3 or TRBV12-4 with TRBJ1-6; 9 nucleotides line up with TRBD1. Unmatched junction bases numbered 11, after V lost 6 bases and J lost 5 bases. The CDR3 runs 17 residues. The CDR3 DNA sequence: TGTGCCAGCAGGCGCACCGGGACAGGGCTGAATAATTCACCCCTCCACTTT. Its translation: CASRRTGTGLNNSPLHF.

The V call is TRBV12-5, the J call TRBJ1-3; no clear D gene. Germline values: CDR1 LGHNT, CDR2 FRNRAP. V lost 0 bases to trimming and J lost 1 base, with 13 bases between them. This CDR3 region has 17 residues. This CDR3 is CASGLVSFGMSGNTIYF. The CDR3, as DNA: TGTGCTAGTGGTTTGGTATCATTCGGTATGTCTGGAAACACCATATATTTT.

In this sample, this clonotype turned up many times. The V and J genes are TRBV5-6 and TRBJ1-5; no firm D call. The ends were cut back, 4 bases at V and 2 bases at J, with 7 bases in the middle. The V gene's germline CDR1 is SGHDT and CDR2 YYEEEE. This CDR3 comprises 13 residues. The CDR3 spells CASSNGGNQPQHF. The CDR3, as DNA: TGTGCCAGCAGCAACGGGGGCAATCAGCCCCAGCATTTT.

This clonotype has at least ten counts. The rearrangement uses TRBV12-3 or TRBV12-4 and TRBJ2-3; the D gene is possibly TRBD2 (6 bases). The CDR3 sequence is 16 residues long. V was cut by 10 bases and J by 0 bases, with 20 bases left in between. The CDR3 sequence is CATSRRVALSTDTQYF. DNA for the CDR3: TGTGCCACTTCAAGGAGGGTAGCGCTTAGCACAGATACGCAGTATTTT.

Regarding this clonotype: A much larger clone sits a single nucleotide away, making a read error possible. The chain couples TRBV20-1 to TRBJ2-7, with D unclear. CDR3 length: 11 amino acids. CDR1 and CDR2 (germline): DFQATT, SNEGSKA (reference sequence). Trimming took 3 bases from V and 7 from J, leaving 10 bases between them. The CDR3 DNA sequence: TGCAGTGCTAGGGGAAGCAAGGAGCAGTACTTC. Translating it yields CSARGSKEQYF.

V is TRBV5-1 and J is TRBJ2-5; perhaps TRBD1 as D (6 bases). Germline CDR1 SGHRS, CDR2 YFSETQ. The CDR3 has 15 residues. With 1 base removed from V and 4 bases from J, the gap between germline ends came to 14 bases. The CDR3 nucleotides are TGCGCCAGCAGCTTGTCCACAGGGCTTGGAGAGACCCAGTACTTC. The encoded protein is CASSLSTGLGETQYF.

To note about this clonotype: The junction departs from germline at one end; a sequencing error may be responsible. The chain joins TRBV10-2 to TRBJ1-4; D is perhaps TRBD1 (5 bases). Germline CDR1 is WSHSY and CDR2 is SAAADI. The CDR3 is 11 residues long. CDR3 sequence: CASRGDEKLSF. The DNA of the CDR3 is TGCGCCAGCAGGGGGGATGAAAAACTGTCTTTT.

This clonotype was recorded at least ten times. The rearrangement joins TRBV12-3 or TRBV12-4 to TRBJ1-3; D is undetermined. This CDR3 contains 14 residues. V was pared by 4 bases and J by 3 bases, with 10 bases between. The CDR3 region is CASSSGSFGNTIYF. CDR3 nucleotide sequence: TGTGCCAGCAGTTCCGGGTCATTTGGAAACACCATATATTTT.

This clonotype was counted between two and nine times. CDR3 residues: CASSLGTSGSQFF. For the CDR3, the DNA is TGTGCCAGCAGCCTAGGGACTAGCGGGAGCCAGTTCTTC. The chain combines TRBV14 with TRBJ2-1, with 14 nucleotides matching TRBD2. CDR1 is SGHDN, CDR2 FVKESK, per germline. This CDR3 comprises 13 residues. V lost 4 bases, J lost 13 bases, and 3 bases stayed unmatched. Full variable domain (remainder filled in from reference TRBV14 and TRBJ2-1): EAGVTQFPSHSVIEKGQTVTLRCDPISGHDNLYWYRRVMGKEIKFLLHFVKESKQDESGMPNNRFLAERTGGTYSTLKVQPAELEDSGVYFCASSLGTSGSQFFGPGTRLTVL.

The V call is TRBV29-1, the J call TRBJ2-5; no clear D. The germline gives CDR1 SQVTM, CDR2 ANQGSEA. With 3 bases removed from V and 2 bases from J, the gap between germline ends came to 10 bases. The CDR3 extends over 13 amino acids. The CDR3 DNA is TGCAGCGTTGATCTCAATATACAAGAGACCCAGTACTTC. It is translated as CSVDLNIQETQYF.

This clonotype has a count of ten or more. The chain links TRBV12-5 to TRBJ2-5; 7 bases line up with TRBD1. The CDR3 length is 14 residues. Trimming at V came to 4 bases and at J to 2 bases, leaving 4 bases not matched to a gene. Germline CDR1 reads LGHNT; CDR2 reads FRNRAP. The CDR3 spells CASGSGTAQETQYF. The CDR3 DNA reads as TGTGCTAGTGGTTCAGGGACAGCTCAAGAGACCCAGTACTTC.

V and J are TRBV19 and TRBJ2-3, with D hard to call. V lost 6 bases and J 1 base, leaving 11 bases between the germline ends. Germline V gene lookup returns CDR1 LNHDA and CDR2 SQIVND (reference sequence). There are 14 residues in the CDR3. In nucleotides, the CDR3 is TGTGCCAGTAGGTGGGATCCAGGCACAGATACGCAGTATTTT. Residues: CASRWDPGTDTQYF.